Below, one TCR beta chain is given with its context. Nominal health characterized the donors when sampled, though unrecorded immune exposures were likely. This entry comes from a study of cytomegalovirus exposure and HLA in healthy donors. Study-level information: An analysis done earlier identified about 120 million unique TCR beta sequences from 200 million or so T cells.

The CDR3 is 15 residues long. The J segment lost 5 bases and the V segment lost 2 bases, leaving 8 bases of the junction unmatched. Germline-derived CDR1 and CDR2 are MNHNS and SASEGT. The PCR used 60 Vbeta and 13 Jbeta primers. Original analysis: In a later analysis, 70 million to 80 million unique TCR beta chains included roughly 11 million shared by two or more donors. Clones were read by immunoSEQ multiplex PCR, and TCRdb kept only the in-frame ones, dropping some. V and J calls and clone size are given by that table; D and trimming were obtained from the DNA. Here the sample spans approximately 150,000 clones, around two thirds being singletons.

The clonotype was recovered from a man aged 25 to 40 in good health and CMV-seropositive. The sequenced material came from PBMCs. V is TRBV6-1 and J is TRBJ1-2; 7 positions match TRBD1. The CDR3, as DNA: TGTGCCAGCAGTGAAACGACAGGGACACCTTATGGCTACACCTTC. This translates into CASSETTGTPYGYTF.